These 31 T cell receptor beta chains share one sample of origin, sequenced in a study of T cells in Graves' hyperthyroidism and ophthalmopathy. What was amplified from RNA transcripts were TCR beta CDR3 regions. Initially, a first-round RT-PCR of the TCR CDR3 employed the HTBI primer set. TCRdb used MiXCR to reprocess the multiplex PCR reads, holding one entry per CDR3 protein. The sample yields about 130,000 distinct CDR3 sequences, around 20% seen once. The sample consisted of blood. The receptors were sampled from a woman aged 45-59 years with Graves' hyperthyroidism that later progressed to Graves' ophthalmopathy.

This clonotype was counted once. A much larger clonotype is one base distant, so this may be a read error. The chain combines TRBV27 with TRBJ2-7; 7 bases align to TRBD1. With 5 bases clipped from V and 2 bases from J, the junction kept 9 bases outside the gene matches. The CDR3 contains 15 residues. CDR1 is MNHEY, CDR2 SMNVEV, per germline (reference sequence). The CDR3 is CASSQRQGIPYEQYF. The CDR3 coding sequence is TGTGCCAGCAGTCAACGACAGGGCATCCCCTACGAGCAGTACTTC.

This clonotype was observed at least ten times. The gene calls are TRBV12-3 or TRBV12-4 and TRBJ1-3, with D possibly being TRBD1 (6 bases). The CDR3 covers 15 residues. Trimming took off 2 bases at V and 0 bases at J, with 8 bases between the two ends. The CDR3 reads CASSLRQVSGNTIYF. In nucleotides, the CDR3 is TGTGCCAGCAGTTTAAGACAGGTCTCTGGAAACACCATATATTTT.

The chain recombines TRBV6-1 with TRBJ2-3; D ambiguous. The CDR3 covers 12 residues. Trimming cost V 2 bases and J 7 bases, with 7 bases left between them. CDR1 is MNHNS, CDR2 SASEGT, per germline. CDR3 in DNA: TGTGCCAGCAGTGAATATCAGAATACGCAGTATTTT. Amino acid sequence: CASSEYQNTQYF.

This sequence joins TRBV28 and TRBJ2-5; weak D call: TRBD2 (7 bases). The V end was cut by 5 bases, the J end by 4 bases, with 17 bases between. This CDR3 contains 15 residues. Germline CDR1 is MDHEN and CDR2 is SYDVKM. The CDR3 spells CASSEGGGALETQYF. The CDR3 nucleotides read TGTGCCAGCAGTGAAGGAGGGGGGGCGTTAGAGACCCAGTACTTC.

There are many counts of this clonotype. The chain couples TRBV2 to TRBJ2-7; D ambiguous. Germline loops: CDR1 SNHLY, CDR2 FYNNEI. Between the trimmed V and J ends, which lost 3 bases and 1 base, there was a span of 13 bases. The CDR3 has 15 amino acids. The CDR3 protein is CASSEAPDPSYEQYF. CDR3 in DNA: TGTGCCAGCAGTGAGGCCCCAGACCCGTCCTACGAGCAGTACTTC.

This clonotype was seen more than once but under ten times. The chain joins TRBV20-1 to TRBJ1-2; D possibly corresponds to TRBD1 (5 bases). V gave up 6 bases and J gave up 4 bases, with 12 bases separating them. CDR3 length: 12 residues. CDR1 DFQATT and CDR2 SNEGSKA come from the germline V gene (reference sequence). In DNA form, the CDR3 reads TGCAGTGCATACAGGACCGGCTATGGCTACACCTTC. Protein: CSAYRTGYGYTF.

V and J are TRBV10-3 and TRBJ1-5, with no clear D. With 2 bases removed from V and 9 bases from J, the gap between germline ends came to 5 bases. This CDR3 contains 11 residues. CDR1 is ENHRY and CDR2 is SYGVKD in the germline V gene. CDR3 coding DNA: TGTGCCATCAGTGAGGGTGGGCCCCAGCATTTT. As protein: CAISEGGPQHF.

This clonotype was counted a few times. V gene TRBV7-9 combines with J gene TRBJ2-7, with 8 bases fitting TRBD1. CDR1 and CDR2 from the germline V gene are SEHNR and FQNEAQ (reference sequence). The V segment lost 3 bases and the J segment 1 base; nucleotides outside the gene matches: 5. The CDR3 runs to 15 residues. This CDR3 reads CASSLHGTGSYEQYF. The CDR3 DNA reads as TGTGCCAGCAGCTTGCATGGGACAGGATCCTACGAGCAGTACTTC.

This clonotype was seen more than once but under ten times. The CDR3 region is CASSLSMETGYTF. CDR3 in DNA: TGTGCCAGTAGTTTGTCCATGGAGACTGGCTACACCTTC. V usage is TRBV19 and J usage is TRBJ1-2; D unclear. In germline, CDR1 is LNHDA, CDR2 SQIVND (reference sequence). This CDR3 comprises 13 residues. V was clipped by 5 bases and J by 7 bases, with 14 bases between them.

Regarding this clonotype: A read error may produce the germline difference seen at one junction end. V usage is TRBV7-8 and J usage is TRBJ1-1; TRBD1 matches 8 bases. CDR1 SGHVS and CDR2 FQNEAQ come from the germline V gene. The CDR3 runs 14 residues. The CDR3 region is CTSSSGQGNTEAFF. For the CDR3, the DNA is TGTACCAGCAGCTCCGGACAGGGGAACACTGAAGCTTTCTTT.

In regard to this clonotype: The conserved closing phenylalanine or tryptophan is absent in this CDR3, likely reflecting a read error. V gene TRBV5-5 combines with J gene TRBJ2-1; D could derive from TRBD1 or TRBD2 (6 bases each). Trimming took off 4 bases at V and 2 bases at J, with 19 bases between the two ends. The CDR3 is 17 residues long. Germline CDR1 SGHKS, CDR2 YYEKEE (reference sequence). CDR3 in DNA: TGTGCCAGCAGCCCCCGAGGGGGGCCGGGGCCCTACAATGAGCAGTTCTGC. It codes for CASSPRGGPGPYNEQFC.

This clonotype came up many times. The J gene is TRBJ1-5, the V gene TRBV28; D is perhaps TRBD1 (6 bases). Germline V gene sequence: CDR1 MDHEN, CDR2 SYDVKM. The CDR3 totals 14 residues. Trimming removed 2 bases from V and 4 bases from J, with 9 bases in between. This CDR3 reads CASSLRGGNQPQHF. CDR3 coding DNA: TGTGCCAGCAGTTTAAGGGGGGGGAATCAGCCCCAGCATTTT.

At least ten counts were recorded for this clonotype. This chain connects TRBV20-1 to TRBJ2-1; 8 bases match TRBD2. The CDR3 length is 19 residues. The V gene's germline CDR1 is DFQATT and CDR2 SNEGSKA (reference sequence). With 1 base clipped from V and 0 bases from J, the junction kept 14 bases outside the gene matches. CDR3 nucleotide sequence: TGCAGTGCTAGAGGGGGGGTGCTAGCGGGTGTCAGCTCCTACAATGAGCAGTTCTTC. It encodes CSARGGVLAGVSSYNEQFF.

The V call is TRBV28, the J call TRBJ1-5; 9 nucleotides match TRBD1. Germline trimming cut 7 bases from V and 6 bases from J; bases unmatched to any gene: 10. The germline gives CDR1 MDHEN, CDR2 SYDVKM. There are 15 residues in the CDR3. CDR3 DNA sequence: TGTGCCAGCATGGGAGGCGGGACAGGGAGTCAGCCCCAGCATTTT. This gives the protein CASMGGGTGSQPQHF.

This chain joins TRBV28 and TRBJ2-7; 9 bases map to TRBD1. The V and J ends lost 7 bases and 7 bases, in that order; junction bases with no gene match: 8. CDR1 and CDR2 from the germline V gene are MDHEN and SYDVKM. The CDR3 is 13 residues long. The CDR3 bases are TGTGCCAGCATCCGGGACAGGGTAGGGGAGCAGTACTTC. It is translated as CASIRDRVGEQYF.

This clonotype came up a few times. The CDR3 coding sequence is TGTGCCAGCAGCCCTGACAGGGGCGGCTATGGCTACACCTTC. Protein product: CASSPDRGGYGYTF. This chain uses TRBV6-1 with TRBJ1-2; 8 positions match TRBD1. This CDR3 is 14 amino acids long. CDR1 and CDR2 from the germline V gene are MNHNS and SASEGT. V shed 6 bases, J shed 4 bases, and the junction held 7 bases outside the gene matches.

The V call is TRBV5-4, the J call TRBJ2-3, with 16 bases lining up with TRBD2. Trimming cost V 4 bases and J 4 bases; bases outside gene matches: 3. The CDR3 is 16 amino acids. Germline V gene lookup returns CDR1 SGHNT and CDR2 YYREEE (reference sequence). CDR3 nucleotides: TGTGCCAGCAGCCGGGGACTAGCGGGAGGGGCAGATACGCAGTATTTT. Its translation: CASSRGLAGGADTQYF.

With regard to this clonotype: Just one base apart from a much larger clone, this may be a read error. This rearrangement joins TRBV5-8 to TRBJ2-2; D remains ambiguous. CDR1 is SGHTS, CDR2 YDEGEE, per germline. The CDR3 is made up of 13 amino acids. The CDR3 DNA reads TGTGCCAGCAGGTTGGTGTTTACCGGGGAGCTGTTTTTT. This sequence encodes CASRLVFTGELFF.

This clonotype was seen at least ten times. The chain links TRBV20-1 to TRBJ2-3; TRBD2 aligns across 7 bases. Trimming cost V 6 bases and J 0 bases; bases outside gene matches: 6. The CDR3 contains 14 residues. Germline V lookup: CDR1 DFQATT, CDR2 SNEGSKA (reference sequence). The chain's CDR3 is CSADREESTDTQYF. CDR3 DNA: TGCAGTGCCGACCGGGAGGAGAGCACAGATACGCAGTATTTT.

There are many counts of this clonotype. The rearrangement links TRBV11-2 to TRBJ2-1, with 10 bases aligning to TRBD1. The CDR3 runs 14 residues. V was clipped by 5 bases and J by 5 bases; unmatched bases: 3. From germline, CDR1 is SGHAT and CDR2 FQNNGV. The CDR3 spells CASSLDRGNNEQFF. The CDR3 DNA is TGTGCCAGCAGCCTGGACAGGGGGAACAATGAGCAGTTCTTC.

The V call is TRBV9, the J call TRBJ1-2, with D unresolved. The CDR3 extends over 14 amino acids. Germline CDR1 and CDR2: SGDLS and YYNGEE. The ends were cut back, 4 bases at V and 8 bases at J, with 18 bases in the middle. The CDR3 protein is CASSLSGEARGYTF. CDR3 sequence (DNA): TGTGCCAGCAGCCTCAGTGGGGAGGCGAGGGGCTACACCTTC.

This clonotype was recorded many times. This chain uses TRBV2 with TRBJ2-1; the D is unclear. The CDR3 has 16 amino acids. V lost 1 base and J lost 1, with 11 bases in between. Germline-derived CDR1 and CDR2 are SNHLY and FYNNEI. The CDR3 sequence is CASSEGGLRSYNEQFF. CDR3 nucleotides: TGTGCCAGCAGTGAAGGCGGCCTTCGGTCCTACAATGAGCAGTTCTTC.

V is TRBV3-1 and J is TRBJ2-5; 7 nucleotides agree with TRBD2. The germline CDR1 and CDR2 sequences are LGHDT and YNNKEL (reference sequence). This CDR3 spans 15 amino acids. After removal of 0 bases from V and 6 bases from J, the junction contained 7 bases not matched to a gene. The CDR3 sequence: CASSQEGLAVKTQYF. The CDR3 region has the DNA TGTGCCAGCAGCCAAGAGGGGCTAGCGGTAAAGACCCAGTACTTC.

This clonotype appeared many times. The chain uses TRBV28 and TRBJ1-5, with a tentative D call TRBD1 (5 bases). CDR1 is MDHEN and CDR2 is SYDVKM in the germline V gene. Trimming shortened V by 4 bases and J by 7 bases, and 8 bases separated the two germline ends. The CDR3 extends over 12 amino acids. CDR3 amino acids: CASSWGGQPQHF. CDR3 nucleotides: TGTGCCAGCAGTTGGGGGGGGCAGCCCCAGCATTTT.

Many counts were recorded for this clonotype. V gene TRBV7-3 combines with J gene TRBJ2-1; D gene unclear. Germline V lookup: CDR1 SGHTA, CDR2 FQGTGA. This CDR3 comprises 15 residues. The V end was cut by 5 bases, the J end by 0 bases, with 11 bases between. The CDR3: CASSLNPGSYNEQFF. The CDR3 nucleotides read TGTGCCAGCAGCCTCAACCCGGGCTCCTACAATGAGCAGTTCTTC.

In this sample, this clonotype turned up once. The V gene is TRBV11-2, the J gene TRBJ2-1; D uncertain. Trimming cost V 5 bases and J 2 bases, with 4 bases left between them. The CDR3 covers 12 residues. The germline V gene encodes CDR1 SGHAT and CDR2 FQNNGV. For the CDR3, the DNA is TGTGCCAGCAGCAGGACCTACAATGAGCAGTTCTTC. Protein: CASSRTYNEQFF. Drawing the rest from reference TRBV11-2 and TRBJ2-1, the complete variable domain is EAGVAQSPRYKIIEKRQSVAFWCNPISGHATLYWYQQILGQGPKLLIQFQNNGVVDDSQLPKDRFSAERLKGVDSTLKIQPAKLEDSAVYLCASSRTYNEQFFGPGTRLTVL.

This chain connects TRBV3-1 to TRBJ2-1; weak D call: TRBD2 (6 bases). The germline CDR1 and CDR2 sequences are LGHDT and YNNKEL (reference sequence). V lost 4 bases and J lost 8, with 12 bases in between. The CDR3 contains 13 residues. The CDR3 DNA sequence: TGTGCCAGCAGCCGAGTGACGGGGGATGAGCAGTTCTTC. Encoded protein: CASSRVTGDEQFF.

This clonotype has a handful of counts. V usage is TRBV12-3 or TRBV12-4 and J usage is TRBJ1-6, with no clear D. There are 18 residues in the CDR3. With 4 bases removed from V and 6 bases from J, the gap between germline ends came to 22 bases. The CDR3 loop is CASSSVRALWQPNSPLHF. The CDR3 region has the DNA TGTGCCAGCAGTTCCGTTCGGGCGCTGTGGCAGCCTAATTCACCCCTCCACTTT.

In its sample, this clonotype was seen many times. The V gene is TRBV5-1, the J gene TRBJ2-3; D perhaps matches TRBD2 (5 bases). Looked up from germline, CDR1 is SGHRS and CDR2 is YFSETQ. The CDR3 covers 16 residues. V was shortened by 0 bases and J by 3 bases, with 14 bases between the two germline ends. The CDR3 nucleotides are TGCGCCAGCAGCTTGGGGCAGTGGACTGGAACAGATACGCAGTATTTT. Translation: CASSLGQWTGTDTQYF.

This clonotype has at least ten counts. The chain has TRBV12-3 or TRBV12-4 and TRBJ1-3; maybe TRBD1 (6 bases). V was shortened by 3 bases and J by 4 bases, with 16 bases between the two germline ends. The CDR3 has 16 residues. The CDR3 protein is CASSFPTGPGGNTIYF. For the CDR3, the DNA is TGTGCCAGCAGTTTCCCGACAGGACCAGGAGGAAACACCATATATTTT.

The J gene is TRBJ2-3, the V gene TRBV2; no firm D call. This CDR3 comprises 15 residues. Germline V gene sequence: CDR1 SNHLY, CDR2 FYNNEI. V lost 0 bases and J 2 bases, leaving 9 bases between the germline ends. This chain's CDR3 is CASSEANTHTDTQYF. The CDR3, as DNA: TGTGCCAGCAGTGAAGCTAACACCCACACAGATACGCAGTATTTT.